The source of this TCR beta chain is a study of cytomegalovirus exposure and HLA in healthy donors. The overall study: There were 70 million to 95 million unique TCRs (from HLA-typed donors) in an early data release.

On this clone: Its antigen is not identified.

The CDR3 is 15 residues long. Germline V gives CDR1 LNHDA, CDR2 SQIVND (reference sequence). Trimming removed 3 bases at V and 7 bases at J, with 16 bases between. Overall study findings and caveats: Later work found that TCR association rates differed between HLA loci; DRB1 had the most and HLA-C the fewest. In all likelihood, a cluster of highly shared sequence variants was a sequencing artifact. Follow-up analysis seemed to connect common viral pathogens with several of the most significant clusters identified.

The PCR used 60 Vbeta and 13 Jbeta primers. The assay was immunoSEQ multiplex PCR, and TCRdb's table has in-frame clones only and misses some. The sample has about 110,000 clones, 80% to 85% seen once; the top ten hold about 3.2%. V and J are TRBV19 and TRBJ1-5; D is perhaps TRBD1 (6 bases). This sequence originates from a woman in her sixties in good health and CMV-seropositive. Input material: PBMCs. CDR3 DNA sequence: TGTGCCAGTAGTATGTCGCCTTGGACAGAGCAGCCCCAGCATTTT. This gives the protein CASSMSPWTEQPQHF.